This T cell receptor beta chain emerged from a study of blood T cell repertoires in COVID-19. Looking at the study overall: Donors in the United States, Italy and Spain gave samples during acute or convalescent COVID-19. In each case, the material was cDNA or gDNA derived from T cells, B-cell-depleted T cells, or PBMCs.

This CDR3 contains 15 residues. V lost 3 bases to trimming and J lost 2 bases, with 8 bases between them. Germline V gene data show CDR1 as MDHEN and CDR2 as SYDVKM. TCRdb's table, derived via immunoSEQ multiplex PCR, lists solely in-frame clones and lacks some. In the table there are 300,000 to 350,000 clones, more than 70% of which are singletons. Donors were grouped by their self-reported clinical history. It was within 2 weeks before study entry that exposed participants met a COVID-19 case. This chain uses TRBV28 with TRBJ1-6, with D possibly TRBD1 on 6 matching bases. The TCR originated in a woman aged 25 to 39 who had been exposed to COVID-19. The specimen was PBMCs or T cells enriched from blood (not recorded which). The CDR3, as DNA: TGTGCCAGCAGTTTTAACAGGGCCTATAATTCACCCCTCCACTTT. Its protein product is CASSFNRAYNSPLHF.